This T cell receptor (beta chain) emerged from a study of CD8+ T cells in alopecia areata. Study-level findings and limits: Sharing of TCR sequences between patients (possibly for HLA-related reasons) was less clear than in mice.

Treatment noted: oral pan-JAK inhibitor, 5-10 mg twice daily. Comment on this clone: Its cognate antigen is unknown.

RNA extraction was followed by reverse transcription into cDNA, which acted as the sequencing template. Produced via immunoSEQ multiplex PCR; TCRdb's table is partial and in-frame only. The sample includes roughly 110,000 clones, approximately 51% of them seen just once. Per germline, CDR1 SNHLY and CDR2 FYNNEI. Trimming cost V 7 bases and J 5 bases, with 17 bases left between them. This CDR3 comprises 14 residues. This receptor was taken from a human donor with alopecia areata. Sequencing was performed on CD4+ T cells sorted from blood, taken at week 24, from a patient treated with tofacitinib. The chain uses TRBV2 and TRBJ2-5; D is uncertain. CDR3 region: CASIADGVSETQYF. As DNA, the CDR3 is TGTGCCAGCATCGCGGACGGAGTATCGGAGACCCAGTACTTC.